This T cell receptor (beta chain) came from a study of blood T cell repertoires in COVID-19. Study summary: T cells, B-cell-depleted T cells, or PBMCs provided the cDNA or gDNA that served as material.

Trimming left V 5 bases short and J 7 bases short, with 17 bases between. Germline CDR1 is MDHEN and CDR2 is SYDVKM. CDR3 length: 14 residues. Measured with immunoSEQ multiplex PCR; TCRdb has only the in-frame clones, and not every one. The sample contains about 180,000 clones, roughly 88% of which appear only once. The source material was PBMCs or T cells enriched from blood (not recorded which). The origin of this receptor is a woman younger than 35 who had recovered from COVID-19. This chain connects TRBV28 to TRBJ1-2, with TRBD1 as a possible D gene (5 bases). The CDR3: CASSGRGGYSGYTF. DNA of the CDR3: TGTGCCAGCAGTGGGAGGGGCGGTTATTCTGGCTACACCTTC.